This T cell receptor beta chain was captured by sequencing in a study of T cell responses to AZD1222 COVID-19 vaccine. This clone was seen more than once but under ten times. Only in-frame clones appear in the TCRdb table, and some are missing; sequencing was by immunoSEQ multiplex PCR. The table has about 130,000 clones, about nine tenths seen once; the top ten hold 3% to 4%. V was pared by 1 base and J by 8 bases, with 11 bases between. CDR1 LNHDA and CDR2 SQIVND come from the germline V gene (reference sequence). This CDR3 is 13 amino acids long. The V and J genes are TRBV19 and TRBJ1-2; D remains unclear. This clonotype originated in an adult who received the AZD1222 COVID-19 vaccine. Sequences were derived from peripheral blood, sampled 28 days after the second AZD1222 dose. The CDR3 loop is CASSIGLGRGYTF. The CDR3 DNA reads as TGTGCCAGTAGTATAGGCCTCGGCAGGGGCTACACCTTC. Full variable domain (remainder filled in from reference TRBV19 and TRBJ1-2): DGGITQSPKYLFRKEGQNVTLSCEQNLNHDAMYWYRQDPGQGLRLIYYSQIVNDFQKGDIAEGYSVSREKKESFPLTVTSAQKNPTAFYLCASSIGLGRGYTFGSGTRLTVV.